The clone carrying this TCR beta chain was found once. The antigen is unknown. Sequence at one end of the junction differs from germline and may be a read error. Preparation of the TCRbeta library used unique molecular identifiers. One entry per CDR3 protein, called by TCRdb with MiXCR from the PCR reads. The sample records roughly 790,000 distinct CDR3 sequences, 16% being singletons. The sample comes from a study of T-cell reconstitution after alpha-beta-depleted transplantation in children. Germline V gene sequence: CDR1 DFQATT, CDR2 SNEGSKA (reference sequence). The CDR3 is 13 residues long. General observations from the study: After transplant, at about two months, alpha-beta T cells were reportedly derived from several hundred expanded graft clones. From newly produced T cells came most of the T-cell counts and diversity one year after transplant. Some patients showed high day-60 TCRbeta diversity, which derived from surviving recipient T cells and thymic progenitors.

The sample was PBMCs, mostly from graft donor cells, taken 360 days after TCRalphabeta/CD19-depleted stem cell transplant. The sequence derives from a male patient younger than 18 who had a stem cell transplant for acute lymphoblastic leukemia, so the T cells may come from the graft donor. V and J are TRBV20-1 and TRBJ1-1; unclear D gene. The CDR3 here is CSASRGGNTEVFF. DNA for the CDR3: TGCAGTGCCTCCCGGGGAGGGAACACTGAAGTTTTCTTT.